The TCR beta chain described here comes from a study of cytotoxic CD8 clonotypes in ibrutinib-treated CLL. V dropped 4 bases and J dropped 0 bases, with 7 bases sitting between them. Germline V lookup: CDR1 MGHRA, CDR2 YSYEKL. The CDR3 covers 13 residues. Findings of the study overall: Sustained-remission patients were sampled at one set of times and progressing patients at different ones. Under treatment, the uncommon public clonotypes either contracted or remained stable.

Investigators sought sequencing depths of between 1 in 200,000 and 1 in 1 million T cells. Clones were sequenced by immunoSEQ multiplex PCR, and TCRdb holds only the in-frame ones, with some missing. The repertoire consists of approximately 74,000 clones, with 80% occurring once and the leading ten covering roughly 7.5%. On this clone: The antigen remains unidentified.

Sequences were derived from PBMCs, sampled at disease progression, from a patient treated with ibrutinib. This clonotype was sampled from a human donor with chronic lymphocytic leukemia. The chain employs TRBV4-1 and TRBJ2-7; D gene uncertain. CDR3 amino acids: CASSRGSSYEQYF. In DNA form, the CDR3 reads TGCGCCAGCAGCCGCGGAAGCTCCTACGAGCAGTACTTC.